The 16 T cell receptor beta chains below come from one sample, sequenced in a study of shared clonotypes between healthy human individuals. Profiled with immunoSEQ multiplex PCR; TCRdb holds only in-frame clones, not every one. The sample has approximately 810,000 clones, about 91% seen once; the top ten hold under 30%. In the naive CD8 group, cells lacked CD45RO and were positively selected for CCR7, so terminally differentiated effector memory CD45RA+ cells were left out. Sequenced: naive CD8+ T cells sorted from blood. The source of these receptors is a man aged 25 to 45 in good health.

This clone was seen once. V and J are TRBV27 and TRBJ2-1; D might be TRBD1 (6 bases). V gave up 0 bases and J gave up 3 bases, with 15 bases separating them. The CDR3 loop spans 17 amino acids. Germline-derived CDR1 and CDR2 are MNHEY and SMNVEV (reference sequence). The CDR3 bases are TGTGCCAGCAGTTTATCGATGGCAGGGGCCATCTACAATGAGCAGTTCTTC. As protein: CASSLSMAGAIYNEQFF.

The genes are TRBV5-4 and TRBJ2-5; 7 bases are a match to TRBD2. The germline CDR1 and CDR2 sequences are SGHNT and YYREEE (reference sequence). The V segment lost 0 bases and the J segment 4 bases; nucleotides outside the gene matches: 6. The CDR3 is 15 amino acids. DNA of the CDR3: TGTGCCAGCAGCTTGGCCGGCGGGAGTAGAGAGACCCAGTACTTC. Residues: CASSLAGGSRETQYF. Supplemented by reference TRBV5-4 and TRBJ2-5, the full variable domain reads ETGVTQSPTHLIKTRGQQVTLRCSSQSGHNTVSWYQQALGQGPQFIFQYYREEENGRGNFPPRFSGLQFPNYSSELNVNALELDDSALYLCASSLAGGSRETQYFGPGTRLLVL.

This sequence joins TRBV5-5 and TRBJ2-1; TRBD2 matches at 9 bases. There are 16 residues in the CDR3. Germline CDR1 and CDR2: SGHKS and YYEKEE (reference sequence). J gave up 4 bases and V 4 bases, and 9 bases lay outside the gene matches. This CDR3 reads CASSPGAGGTYNEQFF. CDR3 DNA: TGTGCCAGCAGCCCGGGGGCGGGAGGGACATACAATGAGCAGTTCTTC. Together with reference TRBV5-5 and TRBJ2-1, the CDR3 gives the full variable domain: DAGVTQSPTHLIKTRGQQVTLRCSPISGHKSVSWYQQVLGQGPQFIFQYYEKEERGRGNFPDRFSARQFPNYSSELNVNALLLGDSALYLCASSPGAGGTYNEQFFGPGTRLTVL.

The J gene is TRBJ2-7, the V gene TRBV27; TRBD1 agrees at 9 bases. The V gene end was trimmed by 2 bases and the J gene end by 5 bases; junction bases not matched to a gene: 4. The V gene's germline CDR1 is MNHEY and CDR2 SMNVEV (reference sequence). This CDR3 has 14 amino acids. The chain's CDR3 is CASSLMTGGNEQYF. In DNA form, the CDR3 reads TGTGCCAGCAGTTTAATGACAGGGGGAAACGAGCAGTACTTC.

The rearrangement links TRBV7-2 to TRBJ2-3; D ambiguous. Deletions cut 5 bases from V and 4 bases from J, with 16 bases between. CDR3 length: 15 residues. Germline V lookup: CDR1 SGHTA, CDR2 FQGNSA. The CDR3 loop is CASSPSRSFSDTQYF. DNA of the CDR3: TGTGCCAGCAGCCCCTCCCGGTCGTTTTCAGATACGCAGTATTTT.

V usage is TRBV7-9 and J usage is TRBJ2-7, with D unresolved. Germline V CDR1 and CDR2: SEHNR, FQNEAQ (reference sequence). The CDR3 loop spans 11 amino acids. V was pared by 6 bases and J by 5 bases, with 8 bases between. The DNA of the CDR3 is TGTGCCAGCAGTGAGGTGCACGAGCAGTACTTC. This gives the protein CASSEVHEQYF.

The chain combines TRBV7-2 with TRBJ1-5, with unresolved D. V was pared by 1 base and J by 1 base, with 14 bases between. This CDR3 is built from 17 residues. Looked up from germline, CDR1 is SGHTA and CDR2 is FQGNSA. CDR3: CASSLVRVQASNQPQHF. CDR3 in DNA: TGTGCCAGCAGCTTAGTTCGGGTCCAGGCCAGCAATCAGCCCCAGCATTTT.

This clone has just one count. V and J are TRBV4-2 and TRBJ1-4, with D possibly being TRBD1 (5 bases). V was shortened by 0 bases and J by 6 bases, with 11 bases between the two germline ends. Germline loops: CDR1 LGHNA, CDR2 YNFKEQ. CDR3 length: 15 residues. The CDR3 reads CASSQEGDNYEKLFF. The CDR3, as DNA: TGTGCCAGCAGCCAAGAAGGGGATAATTATGAAAAACTGTTTTTT.

The chain links TRBV28 to TRBJ2-3; D is unclear. CDR1 and CDR2 (germline): MDHEN, SYDVKM. The V end was cut by 6 bases, the J end by 2 bases, with 0 bases between. The length of the CDR3 is 10 residues. CDR3 DNA sequence: TGTGCCAGCAGCACAGATACGCAGTATTTT. It is translated as CASSTDTQYF.

V is TRBV27 and J is TRBJ1-2; D unclear. The V end was cut by 6 bases, the J end by 4 bases, with 9 bases between. The CDR3 is made up of 12 amino acids. Per germline, CDR1 MNHEY and CDR2 SMNVEV (reference sequence). The CDR3 here is CASSPGSYGYTF. CDR3 nucleotide sequence: TGTGCCAGCAGCCCTGGATCCTATGGCTACACCTTC.

V gene TRBV10-2 combines with J gene TRBJ2-7; TRBD2 aligns across 8 bases. There are 17 residues in the CDR3. Germline V gives CDR1 WSHSY, CDR2 SAAADI. V was clipped by 5 bases and J by 2 bases; unmatched bases: 14. The CDR3 nucleotides read TGCGCCAGCAGTTCCGACCGCTCAGCGGGAGACCCCTACGAGCAGTACTTC. Translating it yields CASSSDRSAGDPYEQYF.

This clone showed up just once. The rearrangement joins TRBV29-1 to TRBJ2-3; the match to TRBD2 covers 8 bases. The CDR3 sequence is 11 residues long. Germline assignment: CDR1 SQVTM and CDR2 ANQGSEA. The V gene end was trimmed by 2 bases and the J gene end by 13 bases; junction bases not matched to a gene: 5. CDR3 loop: CSVELAGYKYF. CDR3 nucleotides: TGCAGCGTTGAATTAGCGGGATACAAGTATTTT.

The chain has TRBV4-2 and TRBJ2-7; 8 positions match TRBD1. This CDR3 comprises 15 residues. CDR1 is LGHNA and CDR2 is YNFKEQ in the germline V gene. J was trimmed by 4 bases and V by 0 bases; bases with no gene match: 5. The CDR3 protein is CASSQEPRGLYEQYF. CDR3 nucleotides: TGTGCCAGCAGCCAAGAACCCAGGGGGCTGTACGAGCAGTACTTC.

The V call is TRBV7-2, the J call TRBJ2-7; D is unclear. V was clipped by 4 bases and J by 4 bases, with 20 bases between them. Germline lookup yields CDR1 SGHTA and CDR2 FQGNSA. The CDR3 has 16 amino acids. This chain's CDR3 is CASSSSTPLGSYEQYF. CDR3 coding DNA: TGTGCCAGCAGCTCCTCTACCCCGTTAGGGTCATACGAGCAGTACTTC.

This chain links TRBV7-6 with TRBJ2-1; D is unclear. V lost 11 bases and J 8 bases, leaving 19 bases between the germline ends. The length of the CDR3 is 13 residues. The germline V gene encodes CDR1 SGHVS and CDR2 FNYEAQ. The CDR3 loop reads CAGIRWDGDEQFF. The CDR3 DNA reads TGTGCCGGAATTAGATGGGATGGGGATGAGCAGTTCTTC.

The chain links TRBV7-9 to TRBJ2-2; 10 bases match TRBD2. Germline assignment: CDR1 SEHNR and CDR2 FQNEAQ (reference sequence). V shed 7 bases and J 1 base; nucleotides not matched to a gene: 6. The CDR3 sequence is 16 residues long. CDR3 nucleotide sequence: TGTGCCAGCATCCCTTCTAGCGGGGGGAACACCGGGGAGCTGTTTTTT. Translation: CASIPSSGGNTGELFF.